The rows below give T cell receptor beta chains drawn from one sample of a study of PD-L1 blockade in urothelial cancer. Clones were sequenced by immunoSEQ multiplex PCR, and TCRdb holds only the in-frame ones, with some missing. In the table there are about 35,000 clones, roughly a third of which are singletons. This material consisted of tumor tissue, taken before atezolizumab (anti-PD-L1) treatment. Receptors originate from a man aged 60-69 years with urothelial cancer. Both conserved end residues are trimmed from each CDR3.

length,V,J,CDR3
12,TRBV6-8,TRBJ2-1,ASSYSGGAYEQF
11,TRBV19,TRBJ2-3,ASRLAGTDTQY
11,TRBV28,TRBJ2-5,ASKRQEQETQY
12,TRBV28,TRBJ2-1,ASSLMDRNNEQF
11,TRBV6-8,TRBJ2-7,ASSPLGGNEQY
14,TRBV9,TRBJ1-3,ASSGDTLISGNTIY
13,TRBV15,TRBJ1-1,ATSRHRGLNTEAF
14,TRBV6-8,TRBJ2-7,ASSYLGTSGTYEQY
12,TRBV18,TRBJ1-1,ASLKDRAGTEAF
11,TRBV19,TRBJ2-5,ASMSGAEETQY
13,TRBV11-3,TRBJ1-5,ASSTTGVGNQPQH
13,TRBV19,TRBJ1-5,ASSIAGQFGSPQH
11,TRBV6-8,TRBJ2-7,ASSYGWGYEQY
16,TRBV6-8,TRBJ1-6,ASIRMGQTSSYNSPLH
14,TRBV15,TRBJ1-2,ATSRDSAVTNYGYT
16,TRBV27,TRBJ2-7,ASSFGILRGSRTYEQY